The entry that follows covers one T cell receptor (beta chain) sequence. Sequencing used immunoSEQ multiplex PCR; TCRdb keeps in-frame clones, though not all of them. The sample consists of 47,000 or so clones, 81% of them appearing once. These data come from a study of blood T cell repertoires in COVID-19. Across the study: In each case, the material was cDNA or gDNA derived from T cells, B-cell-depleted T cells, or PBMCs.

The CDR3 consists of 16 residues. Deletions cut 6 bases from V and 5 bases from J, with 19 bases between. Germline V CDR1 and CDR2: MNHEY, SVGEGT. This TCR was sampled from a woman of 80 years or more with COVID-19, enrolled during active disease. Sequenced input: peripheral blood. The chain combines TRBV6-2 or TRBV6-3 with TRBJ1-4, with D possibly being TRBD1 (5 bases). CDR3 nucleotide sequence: TGTGCCAGCAGCCCTCAGGGTAGGGTTGTCAATGAAAAACTGTTTTTT. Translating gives CASSPQGRVVNEKLFF.